These 5 T cell receptor beta chains came from one sample sequenced in a study of blood T cells in healthy people across ages. A sample-barcoded 5' primer and a J-beta primer mix were used in a second PCR of about 6 to 11 cycles. TCRdb independently ran MiXCR on the 5' RACE reads; one entry per CDR3 protein. This sample yields over 950,000 distinct CDR3 sequences, of which roughly two fifths are seen a single time; roughly 13% belongs to the top ten. Specimen: blood. All receptors come from a man aged 18 to 30 in good health.

This chain uses TRBV7-9 with TRBJ1-1, with D maybe TRBD1 (6 bases). Germline-derived CDR1 and CDR2 are SEHNR and FQNEAQ (reference sequence). The CDR3 is 14 residues long. V was pared by 0 bases and J by 7 bases, with 12 bases between. This chain's CDR3 is CASSLALEGVEAFF. The CDR3 DNA reads as TGTGCCAGCAGCTTAGCGCTAGAGGGGGTTGAAGCTTTCTTT.

V and J are TRBV6-5 and TRBJ1-2, with TRBD1 as a possible D gene (5 bases). The V gene's germline CDR1 is MNHEY and CDR2 SVGAGI. Deletions cut 6 bases from V and 6 bases from J, with 17 bases between. The CDR3 spans 14 residues. The CDR3 DNA reads as TGTGCCAGCAGAGTCTCGACAGTTCGAAATGGCTACACCTTC. Its translation: CASRVSTVRNGYTF.

CDR3 DNA sequence: TGTGCCAGCAGCTGGTCCCCCCCGGGAAAACTGTTTTTT. This codes for CASSWSPPGKLFF. The rearrangement links TRBV28 to TRBJ1-4; no clear D. Germline V gene lookup returns CDR1 MDHEN and CDR2 SYDVKM. CDR3 length: 13 amino acids. The V and J ends lost 6 bases and 10 bases respectively, with 15 bases between them. Full variable domain (rest looked up from reference TRBV28 and TRBJ1-4): DVKVTQSSRYLVKRTGEKVFLECVQDMDHENMFWYRQDPGLGLRLIYFSYDVKMKEKGDIPEGYSVSREKKERFSLILESASTNQTSMYLCASSWSPPGKLFFGSGTQLSVL.

This chain joins TRBV4-3 and TRBJ2-7; the D call may be TRBD1 or TRBD2 (5 bases each). CDR1 is LGHNA and CDR2 is YSLEER in the germline V gene. V dropped 1 base and J dropped 6 bases, with 16 bases sitting between them. CDR3 length equals 15 residues. In DNA form, the CDR3 reads TGCGCCAGCAGCCAAGGGGCAGGGAGTATCGTCGAGCAGTACTTC. Translated: CASSQGAGSIVEQYF.

This clonotype has only a few counts. V gene TRBV7-2 combines with J gene TRBJ2-3; D may correspond to TRBD1 or TRBD2 (5 bases each). The germline V gene encodes CDR1 SGHTA and CDR2 FQGNSA. Trimming removed 3 bases at V and 0 bases at J, with 19 bases between. The length of the CDR3 is 18 residues. The CDR3 region has the DNA TGTGCCAGCAGCTTCCGACAGAAGACTACACTTAGCACAGATACGCAGTATTTT. This gives the protein CASSFRQKTTLSTDTQYF.